What follows describes a single T cell receptor beta chain. Per the study methods: Amplified reference gene primers provided the basis for estimating nucleated cell counts. Some clones are missing from TCRdb's copy, which holds only in-frame ones; the method was immunoSEQ multiplex PCR. Clone size and V and J calls were adopted from that table, with D and trimming inferred from the DNA. Here the sample spans more than 200,000 clones, 85% to 90% being singletons. Participants were placed into cohorts based on the clinical history they reported. In germline, CDR1 is SGHNT, CDR2 YYREEE (reference sequence). The CDR3 is 13 residues long. Trimming took off 0 bases at V and 5 bases at J, with 6 bases between the two ends. The entry originates in a study of blood T cell repertoires in COVID-19. Study-level information: Sources were T cells, B-cell-depleted T cells, or PBMCs; the material itself was cDNA or gDNA.

This sequence joins TRBV5-4 and TRBJ1-5, with a tentative D call TRBD1 (6 bases). Sequencing was done on a sample of PBMCs or T cells enriched from blood (not recorded which). The clonotype was recovered from a woman under 40 who had recovered from COVID-19. This CDR3 is CASSLDRDQPQHF. CDR3 DNA: TGTGCCAGCAGCTTGGACAGGGATCAGCCCCAGCATTTT.